This T cell receptor (beta chain) was obtained from a study of T cell responses to AZD1222 COVID-19 vaccine (dated by TCRdb to 2020 to 2022). With respect to the entire study: AZD1222 recipients with second doses at about 4 weeks or about 12 weeks were pooled, because spike-specific TCR depth and breadth did not differ between schedules. TCR sequencing covered more than 230 trial participants: about 210 given two doses of AZD1222 and about 26 given two doses of MenACWY control vaccine. Trial participants were enrolled by age into subgroups of 18-55, 56-69 and 70-plus years, and roughly 150, 30 and 60 TCR-sequenced participants, respectively, were included in these subgroups.

Per the publication, the time point label means: baseline before first vaccination. The vaccinee samples were drawn from two UK trials, COV001 and COV002, one of which was a single-blind randomized controlled phase 2/3 trial testing AZD1222 (ChAdOx1 nCoV-19) in healthy adults. For TCRbeta chain sequencing, PBMC samples were collected from trial participants at day 0 and at day 28 after the second dose. CDR1 and CDR2 were assigned from the germline V gene (reference sequence) as LNHDA and SQIVND. The CDR3 goes from the cysteine to the phenylalanine over 19 residues. Only the CDR3 portion is preserved as DNA: 57 bases, with reading frame beginning at the first base. Here V drops 2 bases and J drops 2 bases, and the junction holds 13 bases not matched to any gene. The CDR3 regions of human TCRbeta chains were analyzed by immunosequencing. Under the source paper's analysis protocol: Repertoire TCRs were checked for matches against a reference library of SARS-CoV-2-specific TCRs that had been generated using the MIRA antigen-specificity platform. Breadth was defined as the fraction of unique TCRs that were SARS-CoV-2-associated. Depth was defined as the fraction of total T cells that were SARS-CoV-2-associated. Each spike-specific TCR was assigned to its reactive spike region and to a CD4 or CD8 class using the MIRA data. Log10-transformed breadth and depth values were compared by one-way ANOVA with Sidak's multiple comparisons tests. Not all clones reach the TCRdb copy of this immuneACCESS table, which keeps in-frame sequences only. Checked studies attribute under half of the gap to unresolved V genes and leave the rest unexplained. The V and J calls and the clone size are those of that table, but D and trimming were determined from the DNA. The sample table lists around 100,000 clones, about four fifths of them with a count of one. The ten largest account for 17% of the sample.

Of note for this clone: Its antigen specificity is not known. No much larger clone is present one base from it, and per-base qualities are unavailable.

Study-wide findings and limitations: Conclusions about previously exposed vaccinees are limited, since just six or seven AZD1222 recipients were seropositive for SARS-CoV-2 at baseline. The 56-69-year group was small, and its depth increase did not reach significance, likely because of low power. Because no samples from the day 14 peak response were available, repertoires could be characterized only after the peak T cell response. Most participants were white British and females outnumbered males, and the authors suggested that clonal diversity may have been underestimated. Vaccine-associated CD4 TCRs spanned the whole spike protein, with dominant responses in regions 160-218 and 743-854. Nearly half of unique spike-specific TCRs reportedly recognized epitopes outside regions mutated in the B.1.351 and B.1.1.7 variants. A significant rise in spike-specific TCR breadth and depth was observed after two AZD1222 doses relative to day 0 and relative to MenACWY recipients.

The sequences come from peripheral blood, collected on day 0 of AZD1222 vaccination. This clonotype was sampled from an adult in good health. The chain employs TRBV19 and TRBJ2-1; 9 bases in between match TRBD2. This receptor has the CDR3 CASSITRTSVYFTYNEQFF. The DNA sequence is as follows: TGTGCCAGTAGTATAACCCGGACTAGCGTCTATTTCACCTACAATGAGCAGTTCTTC.